The entry below gives a single T cell receptor beta chain sequence along with its context. The same CDR3 arises from other DNA sequences in this sample as well. These data are taken from a study of shared clonotypes between healthy human individuals. At deep level, the assay was performed. Libraries were prepared by immunoSEQ multiplex PCR; TCRdb keeps only in-frame clonotypes and omits some of them. The repertoire holds 1.6 million or so clones, roughly 95% seen once, with about 1% in the top ten. Germline CDR1 is SEHNR and CDR2 is FQNEAQ (reference sequence). The CDR3 has 16 residues. V lost 5 bases to trimming and J lost 7 bases; unmatched junction nucleotides: 8.

This clonotype was sampled from a man aged 30 to 39 in good health. This rearrangement joins TRBV7-9 to TRBJ2-1; 13 bases line up with TRBD2. Sequenced: naive CD4+ T cells sorted from blood. Sample subset: CD45RA+ positively selected. The CDR3 sequence is CASSPRLAGGYNEQFF. The CDR3 nucleotides read TGTGCCAGCAGCCCTAGACTAGCGGGAGGATATAATGAGCAGTTCTTC. The entire variable domain, with the rest obtained from reference TRBV7-9 and TRBJ2-1, is as follows: DTGVSQNPRHKITKRGQNVTFRCDPISEHNRLYWYRQTLGQGPEFLTYFQNEAQLEKSRLLSDRFSAERPKGSFSTLEIQRTEQGDSAMYLCASSPRLAGGYNEQFFGPGTRLTVL.